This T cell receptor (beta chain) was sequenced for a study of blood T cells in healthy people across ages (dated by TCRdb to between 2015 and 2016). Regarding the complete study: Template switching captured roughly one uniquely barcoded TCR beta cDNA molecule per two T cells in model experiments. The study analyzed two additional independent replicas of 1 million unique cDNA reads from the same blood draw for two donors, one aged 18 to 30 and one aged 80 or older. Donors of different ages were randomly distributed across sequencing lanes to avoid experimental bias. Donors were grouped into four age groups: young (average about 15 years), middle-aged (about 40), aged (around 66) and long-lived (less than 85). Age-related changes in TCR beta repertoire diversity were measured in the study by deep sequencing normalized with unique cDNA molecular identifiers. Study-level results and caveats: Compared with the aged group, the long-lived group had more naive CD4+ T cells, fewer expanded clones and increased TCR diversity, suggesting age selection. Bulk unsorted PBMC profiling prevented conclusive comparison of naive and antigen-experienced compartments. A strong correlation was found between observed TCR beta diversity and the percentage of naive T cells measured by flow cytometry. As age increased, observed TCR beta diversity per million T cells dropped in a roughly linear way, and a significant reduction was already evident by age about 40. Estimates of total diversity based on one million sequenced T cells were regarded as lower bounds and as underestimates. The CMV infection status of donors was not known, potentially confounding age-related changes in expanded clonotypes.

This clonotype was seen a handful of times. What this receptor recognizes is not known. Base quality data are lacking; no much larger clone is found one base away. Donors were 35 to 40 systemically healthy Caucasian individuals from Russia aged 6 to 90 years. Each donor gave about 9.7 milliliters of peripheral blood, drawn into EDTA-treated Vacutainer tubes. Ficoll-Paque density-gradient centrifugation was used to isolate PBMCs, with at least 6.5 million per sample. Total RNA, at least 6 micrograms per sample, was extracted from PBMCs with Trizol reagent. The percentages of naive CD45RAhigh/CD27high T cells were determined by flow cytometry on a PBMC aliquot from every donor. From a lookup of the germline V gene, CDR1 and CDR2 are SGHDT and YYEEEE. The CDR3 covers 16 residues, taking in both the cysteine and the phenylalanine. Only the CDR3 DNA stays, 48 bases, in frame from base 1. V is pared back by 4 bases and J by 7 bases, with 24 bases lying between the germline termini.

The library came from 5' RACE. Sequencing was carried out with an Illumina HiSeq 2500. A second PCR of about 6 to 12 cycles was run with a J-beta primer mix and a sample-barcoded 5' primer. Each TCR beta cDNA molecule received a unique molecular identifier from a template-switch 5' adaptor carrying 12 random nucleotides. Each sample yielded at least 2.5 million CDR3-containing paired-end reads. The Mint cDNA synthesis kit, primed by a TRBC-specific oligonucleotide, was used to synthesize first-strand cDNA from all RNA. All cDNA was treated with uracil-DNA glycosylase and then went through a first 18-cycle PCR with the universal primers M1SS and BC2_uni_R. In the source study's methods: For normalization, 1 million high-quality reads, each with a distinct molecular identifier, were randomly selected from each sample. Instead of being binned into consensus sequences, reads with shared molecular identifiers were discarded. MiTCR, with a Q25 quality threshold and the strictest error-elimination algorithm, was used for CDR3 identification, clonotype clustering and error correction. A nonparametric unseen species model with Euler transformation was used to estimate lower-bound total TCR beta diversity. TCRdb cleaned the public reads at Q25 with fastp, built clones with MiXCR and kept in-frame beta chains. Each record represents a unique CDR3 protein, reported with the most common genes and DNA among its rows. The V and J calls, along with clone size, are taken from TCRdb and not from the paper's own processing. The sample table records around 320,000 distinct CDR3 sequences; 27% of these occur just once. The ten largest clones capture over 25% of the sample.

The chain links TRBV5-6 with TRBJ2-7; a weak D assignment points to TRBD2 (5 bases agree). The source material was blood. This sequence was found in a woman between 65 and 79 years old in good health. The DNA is TGTGCCAGCAGCCCGGATAGTGGCGGGCAACGGGGTGAGCAGTACTTC. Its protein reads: CASSPDSGGQRGEQYF.